This is a list of T cell receptor beta chains from one sample in a study of response to subunit inactivated influenza vaccine. From the RT-PCR reads, TCRdb called clonotypes with MiXCR, one entry per CDR3 protein. The profile shows 450,000 to 600,000 distinct CDR3 sequences, 6.5% to 8% of them singletons. Here the sequenced sample was PBMCs from blood, taken roughly 24 months after vaccination. The source is a man aged 50 to 69 who received an inactivated influenza vaccine. Each CDR3 is given with its conserved first and last residue. Each record gives: J gene, D gene, V gene, clone size, CDR3 protein, CDR3 DNA. A D gene is named only where the DNA matches it firmly. Clone size is not always given. Where it is, it says once, few, many or a class for expanded clones.

J: TRBJ1-1; D: -; V: TRBV4-3; size: many; CDR3: CASSLSRGDTEAFF; DNA: TGCGCCAGCAGCCTTTCGAGGGGTGACACTGAAGCTTTCTTT
J: TRBJ1-1; D: -; V: TRBV11-2; size: many; CDR3: CASSARVNTEAFF; DNA: TGTGCCAGCAGCGCCAGGGTGAACACTGAAGCTTTCTTT
J: TRBJ1-5; D: -; V: TRBV20-1; size: -; CDR3: CSAKVKGNSNQPQHF; DNA: TGCAGTGCTAAGGTGAAGGGGAATAGCAATCAGCCCCAGCATTTT
J: TRBJ2-1; D: -; V: TRBV7-9; size: -; CDR3: CASSLDSVGGSQFF; DNA: TGTGCCAGCAGCTTAGACTCGGTGGGGGGCTCCCAGTTCTTC
J: TRBJ2-1; D: -; V: TRBV25-1; size: -; CDR3: CASSTVGASYNEQFF; DNA: TGTGCCAGCAGTACAGTGGGGGCCTCCTACAATGAGCAGTTCTTC
J: TRBJ2-2; D: TRBD2; V: TRBV2; size: many; CDR3: CASSTSGRLGGELFF; DNA: TGTGCCAGCAGTACTAGCGGGAGGCTTGGCGGGGAGCTGTTTTTT
J: TRBJ1-3; D: -; V: TRBV6-1; size: -; CDR3: CASRPTQRSGNTIYF; DNA: TGTGCCAGCAGACCTACCCAGCGGTCTGGAAACACCATATATTTT
J: TRBJ2-7; D: -; V: TRBV11-1; size: many; CDR3: CASSFTGSHEQYF; DNA: TGTGCCAGCAGCTTTACTGGGTCCCACGAGCAGTACTTC
J: TRBJ1-1; D: -; V: TRBV5-1; size: -; CDR3: CASSLESGGADTEAFF; DNA: TGCGCCAGCAGCTTGGAATCCGGGGGTGCGGACACTGAAGCTTTCTTT
J: TRBJ2-1; D: TRBD2; V: TRBV12-3/TRBV12-4; size: many; CDR3: CATEGLAGGGQFF; DNA: TGTGCCACCGAAGGACTAGCGGGGGGTGGGCAGTTCTTC
J: TRBJ2-3; D: -; V: TRBV11-2; size: -; CDR3: CASSLLVPTGSSTDTQYF; DNA: TGTGCCAGCAGCTTGTTGGTCCCTACGGGGTCTAGCACAGATACGCAGTATTTT
J: TRBJ1-1; D: -; V: TRBV7-8; size: few; CDR3: CASSPLRMVGSTEAFF; DNA: TGTGCCAGCAGCCCTCTCCGCATGGTGGGATCAACTGAAGCTTTCTTT
J: TRBJ2-1; D: TRBD2; V: TRBV4-2; size: few; CDR3: CASSRGAGGYNNEQFF; DNA: TGTGCCAGCAGCAGGGGAGCGGGAGGGTATAACAATGAGCAGTTCTTC
J: TRBJ2-3; D: -; V: TRBV28; size: few; CDR3: CASSQAGGSDTQYF; DNA: TGTGCCAGCAGTCAGGCAGGCGGATCAGATACGCAGTATTTT
J: TRBJ1-5; D: -; V: TRBV10-3; size: many; CDR3: CAIGNSNQPQHF; DNA: TGTGCCATCGGTAACAGCAATCAGCCCCAGCATTTT
J: TRBJ1-4; D: -; V: TRBV28; size: -; CDR3: CASSLLAGRLEKLFF; DNA: TGTGCCAGCAGTTTATTGGCAGGGAGACTTGAAAAACTGTTTTTT
J: TRBJ2-2; D: TRBD2; V: TRBV24-1; size: many; CDR3: CATSDPPGGTGNTGELFF; DNA: TGTGCCACCAGTGACCCTCCGGGGGGTACCGGGAACACCGGGGAGCTGTTTTTT
J: TRBJ2-2; D: TRBD1; V: TRBV5-1; size: many; CDR3: CASSIGQGNHGELFF; DNA: TGCGCCAGCAGCATCGGACAGGGTAATCACGGGGAGCTGTTTTTT
J: TRBJ2-5; D: -; V: TRBV10-3; size: few; CDR3: CAISESGSQGETQYF; DNA: TGTGCCATCAGTGAGTCGGGGTCCCAAGGGGAGACCCAGTACTTC